The 8 T cell receptor beta chains in this list originate from one sample, sequenced in a study of cytomegalovirus exposure and HLA in healthy donors. The PCR ran on 60 Vbeta and 13 Jbeta primers. Assay used: immunoSEQ multiplex PCR; TCRdb lists only in-frame clones, some missing. The data include tens of thousands of clones; the top ten clones carry approximately 9.9%. Source material: PBMCs. These receptors were collected from a woman aged 50 to 60 in good health and CMV-seropositive.

Here the CDR3 DNA reads TGTGCCAGCAGTCCGGGACTTATCACAGATACGCAGTATTTT. It encodes CASSPGLITDTQYF. The rearrangement joins TRBV6-5 to TRBJ2-3; maybe TRBD2 (6 bases). In germline, CDR1 is MNHEY, CDR2 SVGAGI. The CDR3 covers 14 residues. Trimming stripped 5 bases from V and 2 bases from J, with 11 bases between.

The V gene is TRBV4-2, the J gene TRBJ2-3; D may be TRBD2 (6 bases). V was trimmed by 1 base and J by 2 bases, leaving 13 bases between them. The CDR3 spans 16 residues. Germline lookup yields CDR1 LGHNA and CDR2 YNFKEQ. The DNA of the CDR3 is TGTGCCAGCAGCCAAGCGAGCGGGCAGCCCACAGATACGCAGTATTTT. Its protein is CASSQASGQPTDTQYF.

The chain employs TRBV29-1 and TRBJ2-3; D call uncertain. V was trimmed by 4 bases and J by 0 bases, leaving 5 bases between them. Germline CDR1 reads SQVTM; CDR2 reads ANQGSEA. The CDR3 has 12 residues. CDR3 amino acids: CSVASSTDTQYF. In nucleotides, the CDR3 is TGCAGCGTTGCCTCTAGCACAGATACGCAGTATTTT.

The chain uses TRBV29-1 and TRBJ2-3, with TRBD1 matching over 9 bases. Germline values: CDR1 SQVTM, CDR2 ANQGSEA. The CDR3 contains 11 residues. Unmatched junction bases numbered 6, after V lost 7 bases and J lost 10 bases. CDR3 region: CSAGQGLAQYF. CDR3 DNA: TGCAGCGCTGGACAGGGGCTCGCGCAGTATTTT.

J is TRBJ1-1 and V is TRBV19; TRBD1 aligns across 9 bases. J lost 1 base, V lost 7 bases, and 4 bases had no gene match. The germline V gene encodes CDR1 LNHDA and CDR2 SQIVND (reference sequence). The CDR3 extends over 14 amino acids. CDR3 protein: CASKEDRGNTEAFF. CDR3 DNA: TGTGCCAGTAAGGAGGACAGGGGGAACACTGAAGCTTTCTTT.

The chain combines TRBV18 with TRBJ2-1; maybe TRBD1 (6 bases). In germline, CDR1 is KGHSH, CDR2 LQKENI. CDR3 size: 17 residues. The V end lost 3 bases, the J end lost 3 bases, and 18 bases lay between the germline ends. The DNA for the CDR3 is TGTGCCAGCTCACCCGCGGTGACCGGGACATACTACAATGAGCAGTTCTTC. This translates into CASSPAVTGTYYNEQFF.

This chain uses TRBV7-9 with TRBJ2-2, with 7 bases that match TRBD1. J lost 4 bases, V lost 5 bases, and 7 bases had no gene match. The CDR3 extends over 15 amino acids. Germline CDR1 reads SEHNR; CDR2 reads FQNEAQ (reference sequence). The CDR3 protein is CASSPGQPTTGELFF. The CDR3 region has the DNA TGTGCCAGCAGCCCGGGACAGCCCACCACCGGGGAGCTGTTTTTT. Variable domain in full (rest from reference TRBV7-9 and TRBJ2-2): DTGVSQNPRHKITKRGQNVTFRCDPISEHNRLYWYRQTLGQGPEFLTYFQNEAQLEKSRLLSDRFSAERPKGSFSTLEIQRTEQGDSAMYLCASSPGQPTTGELFFGEGSRLTVL.

A note on this clone: At one end the junction does not follow the germline gene, possibly because of a read error. The rearrangement links TRBV30 to TRBJ1-5; a weak D match, TRBD1 (5 bases). Germline V gene data show CDR1 as GTSNPN and CDR2 as SVGIG (reference sequence). The CDR3 runs to 13 residues. CDR3 in amino acids: CAWSQGLNRPQHF. In DNA, the CDR3 is TGTGCCTGGAGTCAGGGCCTGAATCGGCCCCAGCATTTT.